This entry lists 5 T cell receptor beta chains sequenced from one sample in a study of PD-1 blockade in classical Hodgkin lymphoma. Relapse was seen in all patients after autologous stem cell transplantation, and brentuximab vedotin exposure was variable. Clones were sequenced by immunoSEQ multiplex PCR, and TCRdb holds only the in-frame ones, with some missing. The table records 130,000 to 150,000 clones, around 73% of them present only once. The sample consisted of peripheral blood mononuclear cells (PBMCs), taken before the second cycle of nivolumab. Receptors were obtained from a human donor with classical Hodgkin lymphoma.

The chain links TRBV5-6 to TRBJ2-7, with 10 bases aligning to TRBD1. J lost 6 bases, V lost 4 bases, and 7 bases had no gene match. Looked up from germline, CDR1 is SGHDT and CDR2 is YYEEEE. The CDR3 is made up of 14 amino acids. The CDR3 coding sequence is TGTGCCAGCAGCCGGGACAGGGGTCGGCGCGAGCAGTACTTC. It codes for CASSRDRGRREQYF.

The chain couples TRBV6-6 to TRBJ1-3; D is perhaps TRBD1 (5 bases). Trimming took 5 bases from V and 0 from J, leaving 8 bases between them. Germline-derived CDR1 and CDR2 are MNHNY and SVGAGI (reference sequence). CDR3 length: 14 residues. The CDR3 loop is CASSGQPSGNTIYF. The CDR3, as DNA: TGTGCCAGCAGTGGACAACCCTCTGGAAACACCATATATTTT.

This clone appeared many times. The chain carries TRBV19 and TRBJ1-6; 7 nucleotides agree with TRBD1. The length of the CDR3 is 16 residues. Losses at the gene ends were 7 bases for V and 5 bases for J; bases not matched to a gene: 11. CDR1 LNHDA and CDR2 SQIVND come from the germline V gene (reference sequence). The CDR3 protein is CASTASNDRDNSPLHF. DNA for the CDR3: TGTGCCAGTACGGCCTCGAATGACAGGGATAATTCACCCCTCCACTTT.

V usage is TRBV9 and J usage is TRBJ2-1; tentatively, D is TRBD2 (7 bases). CDR3 size: 20 residues. CDR1 is SGDLS, CDR2 YYNGEE, per germline. With 4 bases removed from V and 2 bases from J, the gap between germline ends came to 28 bases. The CDR3 region has the DNA TGTGCCAGCAGCCCCCGGGGCGGGTTGGGCGGGGGCAGCACCTACAATGAGCAGTTCTTC. Protein product: CASSPRGGLGGGSTYNEQFF.

The chain couples TRBV11-2 to TRBJ2-7, with 7 bases aligning to TRBD1. After removal of 3 bases from V and 4 bases from J, the junction contained 9 bases not matched to a gene. The CDR3 runs to 15 residues. Germline V gene data show CDR1 as SGHAT and CDR2 as FQNNGV. The CDR3 region is CASSFSTGARYEQYF. The CDR3 coding sequence is TGTGCCAGCAGCTTCTCCACAGGGGCGCGATACGAGCAGTACTTC.